Described below is a single T cell receptor beta chain sequence and its context. Its antigen is undetermined. PCR used 60 Vbeta primers and 13 Jbeta primers. Sequencing used immunoSEQ multiplex PCR; TCRdb keeps in-frame clones, though not all of them. The sample records around 160,000 clones, 80% to 90% being singletons. Per germline, CDR1 MDHEN and CDR2 SYDVKM. Trimming pared 2 bases from V and 4 bases from J, leaving 6 bases between. The CDR3 is 13 amino acids. The source of the sample is a study of cytomegalovirus exposure and HLA in healthy donors. Study summary: Most genotyped donors, approximately 77% of about 400, had Caucasian-associated genetic ancestry. Overall study results and limits: Later on, an analysis tied 15,000 to 20,000 TCR beta sequences to HLA alleles at 0.05 false discovery rate. Analyzed later, most CMV-associated TCR beta chains appeared HLA-restricted.

The genes are TRBV28 and TRBJ2-4; D unresolved. The source of this sequence is a man in his late teens or twenties in good health and CMV-seropositive. The sequenced material came from PBMCs. DNA of the CDR3: TGTGCCAGCAGTTTAATCAGTAAAAACATTCAGTACTTC. Protein: CASSLISKNIQYF.